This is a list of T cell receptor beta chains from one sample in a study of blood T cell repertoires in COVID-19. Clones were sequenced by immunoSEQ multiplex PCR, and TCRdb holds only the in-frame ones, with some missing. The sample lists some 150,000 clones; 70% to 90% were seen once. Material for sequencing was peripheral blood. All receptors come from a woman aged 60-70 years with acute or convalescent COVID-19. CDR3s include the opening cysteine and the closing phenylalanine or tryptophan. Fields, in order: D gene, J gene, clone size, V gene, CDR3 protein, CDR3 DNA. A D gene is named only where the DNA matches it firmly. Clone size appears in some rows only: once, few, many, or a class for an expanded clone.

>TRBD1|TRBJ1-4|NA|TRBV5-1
CASSIGGTGRNEKLFF
TGCGCCAGCAGCATAGGGGGGACAGGTCGTAATGAAAAACTGTTTTTT
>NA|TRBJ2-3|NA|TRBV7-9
CASSLRGSTDTQYF
TGTGCCAGCAGCCTCAGGGGTAGCACAGATACGCAGTATTTT
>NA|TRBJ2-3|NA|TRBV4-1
CASSQGIATDTQYF
TGCGCCAGCAGCCAAGGGATAGCCACAGATACGCAGTATTTT
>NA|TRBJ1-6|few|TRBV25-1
CASRDSRQLVNSPLHF
TGTGCCAGCAGAGATTCCCGACAGCTCGTTAATTCACCCCTCCACTTT
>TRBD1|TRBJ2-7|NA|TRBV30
CAGGQGYEQYF
TGTGCCGGGGGACAGGGCTACGAGCAGTACTTC
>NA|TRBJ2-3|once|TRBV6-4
CASSAQGRGGQGDTQYF
TGTGCCAGCAGTGCCCAGGGGCGCGGGGGCCAGGGCGATACGCAGTATTTT
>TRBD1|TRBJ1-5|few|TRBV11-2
CASSFDRDQPQHF
TGTGCCAGCAGCTTCGACAGGGATCAGCCCCAGCATTTT
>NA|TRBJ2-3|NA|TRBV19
CASSMAGTDTQYF
TGTGCCAGTAGTATGGCGGGTACAGATACGCAGTATTTT
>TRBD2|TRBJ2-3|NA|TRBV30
CAWSRLAGTDTQYF
TGTGCCTGGAGTAGACTAGCGGGGACAGATACGCAGTATTTT
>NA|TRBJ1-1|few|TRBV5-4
CASSLTVRNEAFF
TGTGCCAGCAGCTTGACAGTTCGTAATGAAGCTTTCTTT
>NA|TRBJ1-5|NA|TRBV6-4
CASSEGEGRQPQHF
TGTGCCAGCAGTGAAGGGGAAGGGCGGCAGCCCCAGCATTTT
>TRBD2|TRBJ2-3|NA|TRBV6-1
CASSDLGGGGTDTQYF
TGTGCCAGCAGTGACCTCGGTGGGGGGGGCACAGATACGCAGTATTTT
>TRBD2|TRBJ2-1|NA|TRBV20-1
CSASPPGLAGSNEQFF
TGCAGTGCTAGTCCCCCGGGACTAGCGGGATCCAATGAGCAGTTCTTC
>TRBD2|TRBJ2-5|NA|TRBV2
CASSFSGGASPETQYF
TGTGCCAGCAGTTTTAGCGGGGGGGCCTCGCCAGAGACCCAGTACTTC
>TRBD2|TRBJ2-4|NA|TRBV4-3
CASSQEVGGSKNIQYF
TGCGCCAGCAGCCAAGAGGTGGGGGGGTCCAAAAACATTCAGTACTTC
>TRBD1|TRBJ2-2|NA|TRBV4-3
CASSQETGTTTGELFF
TGCGCCAGCAGCCAAGAGACAGGGACGACCACCGGGGAGCTGTTTTTT
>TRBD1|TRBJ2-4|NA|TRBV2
CASSERSQGENIQYF
TGTGCCAGCAGTGAACGAAGTCAGGGGGAAAACATTCAGTACTTC
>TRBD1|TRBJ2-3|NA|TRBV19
CASSITFRDRHTDTQYF
TGTGCCAGTAGTATAACCTTCCGGGACAGACACACAGATACGCAGTATTTT
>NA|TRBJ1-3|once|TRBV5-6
CASTMGGLDTIYF
TGTGCCAGCACCATGGGGGGTCTGGACACCATATATTTT
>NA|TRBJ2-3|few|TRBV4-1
CASSQGGSGGWDTQYF
TGCGCCAGCAGCCAAGGTGGTAGCGGTGGGTGGGATACGCAGTATTTT
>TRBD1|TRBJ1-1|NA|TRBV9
CASSVHTGTGGPFEAFF
TGTGCCAGCAGCGTACACACCGGGACAGGGGGCCCTTTTGAAGCTTTCTTT
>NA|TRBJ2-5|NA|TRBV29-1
CSVNHLAGRETQYF
TGCAGCGTTAACCATTTGGCCGGCAGGGAGACCCAGTACTTC
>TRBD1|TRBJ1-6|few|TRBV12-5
CASGSTRQGPNSPLHF
TGTGCTAGTGGTTCTACCCGACAGGGCCCCAATTCACCCCTCCACTTT
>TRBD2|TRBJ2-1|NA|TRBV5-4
CASSLKGAGVDEQFF
TGTGCCAGCAGCTTGAAGGGAGCGGGGGTTGACGAGCAGTTCTTC
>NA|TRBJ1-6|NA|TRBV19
CASTRDSPLHF
TGTGCCAGTACCAGGGATTCACCCCTCCACTTT
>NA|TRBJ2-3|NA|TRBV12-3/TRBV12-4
CASIEADTQYF
TGTGCCAGCATCGAAGCTGATACGCAGTATTTT
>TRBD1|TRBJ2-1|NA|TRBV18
CASSPVRGPIEQFF
TGTGCCAGCTCACCTGTGAGGGGGCCGATTGAGCAGTTCTTC
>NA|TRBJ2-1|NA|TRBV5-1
CASSLVDPRGGEQFF
TGCGCCAGCAGCTTGGTAGATCCCAGAGGGGGTGAGCAGTTCTTC
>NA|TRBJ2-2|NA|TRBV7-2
CASSLNRRTGELFF
TGTGCCAGCAGCTTAAACAGAAGGACCGGGGAGCTGTTTTTT
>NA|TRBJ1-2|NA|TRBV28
CASSSTGFGQMSYTF
TGTGCCAGCAGTTCTACAGGGTTTGGGCAAATGAGCTACACCTTC
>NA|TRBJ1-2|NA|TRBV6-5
CASGRGENYGYTF
TGTGCCAGCGGCAGGGGAGAAAACTATGGCTACACCTTC
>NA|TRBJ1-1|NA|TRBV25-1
CASSGRRVTEAFF
TGTGCCAGCAGTGGGCGGAGAGTCACTGAAGCTTTCTTT
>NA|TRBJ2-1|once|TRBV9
CASSAEGGPYNEQFF
TGTGCCAGCAGCGCGGAGGGAGGACCCTACAATGAGCAGTTCTTC
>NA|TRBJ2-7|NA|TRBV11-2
CASSFADPGYYEQYF
TGTGCCAGCAGCTTTGCTGACCCGGGTTACTACGAGCAGTACTTC
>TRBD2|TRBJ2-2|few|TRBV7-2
CASSLFALAGGPTGELFF
TGTGCCAGCAGCTTATTTGCCCTAGCGGGGGGGCCGACCGGGGAGCTGTTTTTT
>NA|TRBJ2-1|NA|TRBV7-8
CASSLVPRSYNEQFF
TGTGCCAGCAGCTTAGTGCCGCGTTCCTACAATGAGCAGTTCTTC
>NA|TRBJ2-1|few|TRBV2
CASNPRDGSNEQFF
TGTGCCAGCAACCCCCGGGACGGGAGTAATGAGCAGTTCTTC
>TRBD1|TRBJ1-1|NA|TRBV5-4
CASSPGQGMNTEAFF
TGTGCCAGCAGCCCAGGACAGGGGATGAACACTGAAGCTTTCTTT
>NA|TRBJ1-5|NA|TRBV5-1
CASSLEGMDNQPQHF
TGCGCCAGCAGCTTGGAGGGGATGGACAATCAGCCCCAGCATTTT
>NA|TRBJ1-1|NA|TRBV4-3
CASSQDMRGFTDTEAFF
TGCGCCAGCAGCCAAGACATGAGGGGGTTCACTGACACTGAAGCTTTCTTT
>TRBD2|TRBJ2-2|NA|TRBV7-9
CALAGANTGELFF
TGTGCCCTAGCGGGGGCGAACACCGGGGAGCTGTTTTTT
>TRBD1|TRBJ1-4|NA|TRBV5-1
CASSGGTGVEKLFF
TGCGCCAGCAGCGGCGGGACAGGGGTTGAAAAACTGTTTTTT
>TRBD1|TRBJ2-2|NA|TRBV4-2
CASSQPTGGLGELFF
TGTGCCAGCAGCCAGCCCACAGGGGGCCTTGGGGAGCTGTTTTTT
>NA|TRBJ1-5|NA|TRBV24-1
CATSDSKGRDNQPQHF
TGTGCCACCAGTGATTCCAAAGGCAGGGACAATCAGCCCCAGCATTTT
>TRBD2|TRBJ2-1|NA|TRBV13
CASSPILAGGPYEQFF
TGTGCCAGCAGCCCCATACTAGCGGGGGGGCCCTATGAGCAGTTCTTC
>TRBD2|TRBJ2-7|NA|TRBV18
CASSPSSGGASEQYF
TGTGCCAGCTCTCCAAGCAGCGGGGGAGCAAGCGAGCAGTACTTC
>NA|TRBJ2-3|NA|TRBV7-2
CASSLDAGWTQYF
TGTGCCAGCAGCTTAGACGCAGGGTGGACGCAGTATTTT
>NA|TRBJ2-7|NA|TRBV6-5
CASLLSGFNEQYF
TGTGCCAGCCTCCTTTCAGGGTTTAACGAGCAGTACTTC
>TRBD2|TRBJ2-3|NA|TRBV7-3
CASSRSGGAWDTQYF
TGTGCCAGCAGCCGCAGCGGGGGGGCCTGGGATACGCAGTATTTT
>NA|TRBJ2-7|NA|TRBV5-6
CASSLAGSSYEQYF
TGTGCCAGCAGCTTGGCAGGTAGCTCCTACGAGCAGTACTTC
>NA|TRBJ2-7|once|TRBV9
CASSPGVEQYF
TGTGCCAGCAGCCCCGGGGTGGAGCAGTACTTC
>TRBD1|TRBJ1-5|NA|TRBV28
CASLNRDRVYSNQPQHF
TGTGCCAGCCTTAACCGGGACAGGGTGTATAGCAATCAGCCCCAGCATTTT
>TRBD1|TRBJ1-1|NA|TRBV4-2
CASSQTGQQNTEAFF
TGTGCCAGCAGCCAAACGGGACAGCAGAACACTGAAGCTTTCTTT
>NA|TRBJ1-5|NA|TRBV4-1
CASSPQISQPQHF
TGCGCCAGCAGCCCTCAGATATCCCAGCCCCAGCATTTT
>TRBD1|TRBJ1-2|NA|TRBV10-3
CAIRALGQRKGYTF
TGTGCCATCAGAGCCTTGGGACAGAGGAAGGGCTACACCTTC
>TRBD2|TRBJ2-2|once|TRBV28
CASSFLAGNTGELFF
TGTGCCAGCAGCTTCCTAGCGGGCAACACCGGGGAGCTGTTTTTT
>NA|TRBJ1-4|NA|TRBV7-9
CASSSQGLTNEKLFF
TGTGCCAGCAGCTCCCAGGGGTTGACTAATGAAAAACTGTTTTTT